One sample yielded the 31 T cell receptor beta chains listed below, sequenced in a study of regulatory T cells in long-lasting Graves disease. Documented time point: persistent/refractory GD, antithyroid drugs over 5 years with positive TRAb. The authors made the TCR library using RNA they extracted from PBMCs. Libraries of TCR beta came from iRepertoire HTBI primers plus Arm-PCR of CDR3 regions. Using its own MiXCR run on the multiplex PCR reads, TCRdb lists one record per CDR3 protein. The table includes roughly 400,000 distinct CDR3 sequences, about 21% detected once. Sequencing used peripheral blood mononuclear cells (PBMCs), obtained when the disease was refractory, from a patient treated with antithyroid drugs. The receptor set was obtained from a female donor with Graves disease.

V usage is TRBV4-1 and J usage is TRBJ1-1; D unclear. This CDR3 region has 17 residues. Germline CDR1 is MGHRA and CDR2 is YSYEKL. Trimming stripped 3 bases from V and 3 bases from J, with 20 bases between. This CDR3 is CASSHIGPPLADTEAFF. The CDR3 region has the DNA TGCGCCAGCAGCCACATAGGGCCCCCTCTGGCGGACACTGAAGCTTTCTTT.

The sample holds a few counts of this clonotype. The CDR3: CASSQAGQANTGELFF. The CDR3 region has the DNA TGTGCCAGCAGCCAAGCGGGACAGGCGAACACCGGGGAGCTGTTTTTT. The gene calls are TRBV3-1 and TRBJ2-2; 8 nucleotides line up with TRBD1. The CDR3 covers 16 residues. V was pared by 1 base and J by 0 bases, with 1 base of the junction left unmatched. Germline lookup yields CDR1 LGHDT and CDR2 YNNKEL (reference sequence).

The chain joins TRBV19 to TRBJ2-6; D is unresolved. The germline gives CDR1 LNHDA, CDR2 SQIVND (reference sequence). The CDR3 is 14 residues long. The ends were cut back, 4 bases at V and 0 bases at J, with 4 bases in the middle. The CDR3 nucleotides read TGTGCCAGTAGTACACGCTCTGGGGCCAACGTCCTGACTTTC. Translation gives CASSTRSGANVLTF. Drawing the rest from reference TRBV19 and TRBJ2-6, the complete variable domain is DGGITQSPKYLFRKEGQNVTLSCEQNLNHDAMYWYRQDPGQGLRLIYYSQIVNDFQKGDIAEGYSVSREKKESFPLTVTSAQKNPTAFYLCASSTRSGANVLTFGAGSRLTVL.

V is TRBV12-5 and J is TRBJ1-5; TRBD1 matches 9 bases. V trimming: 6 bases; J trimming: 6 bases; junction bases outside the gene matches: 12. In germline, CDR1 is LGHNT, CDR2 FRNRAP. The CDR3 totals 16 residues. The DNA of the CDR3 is TGTGCTAGTGGGATCGGACAGGGGCACCTCGGTCAGCCCCAGCATTTT. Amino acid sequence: CASGIGQGHLGQPQHF.

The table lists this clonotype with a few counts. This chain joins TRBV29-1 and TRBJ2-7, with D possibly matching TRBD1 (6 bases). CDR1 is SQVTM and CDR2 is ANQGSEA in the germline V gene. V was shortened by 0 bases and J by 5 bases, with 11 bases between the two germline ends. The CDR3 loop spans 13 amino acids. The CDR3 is CSVEEGAGDEQYF. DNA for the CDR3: TGCAGCGTTGAAGAGGGGGCCGGCGACGAGCAGTACTTC.

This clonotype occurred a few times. The DNA of the CDR3 is TGTGCCAGCAGCGTAGGGACAGGGGGGTCCAAAAACATTCAGTACTTC. Protein product: CASSVGTGGSKNIQYF. The chain combines TRBV7-9 with TRBJ2-4; 11 bases match TRBD1. The CDR3 extends over 16 amino acids. CDR1 is SEHNR and CDR2 is FQNEAQ in the germline V gene (reference sequence). Trimming removed 5 bases from V and 2 bases from J; junction bases left unmatched: 5.

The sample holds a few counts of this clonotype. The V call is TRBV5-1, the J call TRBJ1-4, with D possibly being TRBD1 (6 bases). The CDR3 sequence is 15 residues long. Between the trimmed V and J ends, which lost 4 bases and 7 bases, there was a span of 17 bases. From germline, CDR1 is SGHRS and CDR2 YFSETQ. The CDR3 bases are TGCGCCAGCAGCGCGTATGGGGGGCAAGGTGAAAAACTGTTTTTT. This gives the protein CASSAYGGQGEKLFF.

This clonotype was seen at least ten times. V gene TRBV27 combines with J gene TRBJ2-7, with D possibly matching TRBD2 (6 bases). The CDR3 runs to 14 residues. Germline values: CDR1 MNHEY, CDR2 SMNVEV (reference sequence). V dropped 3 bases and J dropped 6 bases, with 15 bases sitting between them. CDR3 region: CASSFGVGGVEQYF. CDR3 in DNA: TGTGCCAGCAGTTTTGGAGTTGGAGGGGTCGAGCAGTACTTC.

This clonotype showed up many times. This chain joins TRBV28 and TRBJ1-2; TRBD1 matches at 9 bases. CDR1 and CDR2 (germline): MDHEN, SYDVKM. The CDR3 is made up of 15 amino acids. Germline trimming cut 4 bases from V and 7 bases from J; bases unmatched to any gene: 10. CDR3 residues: CASSSPGQGVGGYTF. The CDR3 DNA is TGTGCCAGCAGTTCTCCGGGACAGGGTGTTGGTGGCTACACCTTC.

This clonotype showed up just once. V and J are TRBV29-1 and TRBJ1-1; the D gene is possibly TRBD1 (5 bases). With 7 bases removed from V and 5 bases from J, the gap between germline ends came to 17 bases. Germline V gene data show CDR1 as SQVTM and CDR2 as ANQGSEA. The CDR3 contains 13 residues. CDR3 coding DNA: TGCAGCGCCCTGACAGTCCGGGGGACTGAAGCTTTCTTT. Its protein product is CSALTVRGTEAFF.

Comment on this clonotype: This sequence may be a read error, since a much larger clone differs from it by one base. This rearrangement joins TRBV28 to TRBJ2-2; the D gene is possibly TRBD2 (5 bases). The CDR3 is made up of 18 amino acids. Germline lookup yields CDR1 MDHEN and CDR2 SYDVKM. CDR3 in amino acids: CASRPRGVFLPNTGEPFF. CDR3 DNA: TGTGCCAGCAGACCGAGAGGCGTCTTCTTACCGAACACCGGGGAGCCGTTTTTT.

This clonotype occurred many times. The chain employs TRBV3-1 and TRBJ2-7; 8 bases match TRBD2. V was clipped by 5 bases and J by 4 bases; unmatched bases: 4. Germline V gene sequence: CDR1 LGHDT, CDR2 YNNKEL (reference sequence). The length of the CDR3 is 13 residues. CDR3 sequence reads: CASSVGLDYEQYF. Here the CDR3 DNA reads TGTGCCAGCAGCGTGGGACTAGATTACGAGCAGTACTTC.

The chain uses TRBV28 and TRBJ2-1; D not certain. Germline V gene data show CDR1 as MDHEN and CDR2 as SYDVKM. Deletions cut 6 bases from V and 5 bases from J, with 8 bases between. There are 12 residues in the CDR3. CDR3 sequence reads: CASSKEDNEQFF. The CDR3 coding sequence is TGTGCCAGCAGCAAGGAAGACAATGAGCAGTTCTTC.

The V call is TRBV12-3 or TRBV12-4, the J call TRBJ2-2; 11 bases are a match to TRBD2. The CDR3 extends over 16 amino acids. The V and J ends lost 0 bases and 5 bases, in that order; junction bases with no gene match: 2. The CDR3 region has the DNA TGTGCCAGCAGTTTAGCGCTAGCGGGAGGAACCGGGGAGCTGTTTTTT. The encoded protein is CASSLALAGGTGELFF.

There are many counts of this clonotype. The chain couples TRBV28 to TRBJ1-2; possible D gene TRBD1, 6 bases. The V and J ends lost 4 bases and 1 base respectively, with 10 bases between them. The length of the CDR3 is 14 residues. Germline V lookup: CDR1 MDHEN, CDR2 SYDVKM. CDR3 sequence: CASSSGHGNYGYTF. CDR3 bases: TGTGCCAGCAGTTCGGGACACGGTAACTATGGCTACACCTTC.

Here the CDR3 reads CSGAGEDYNEQFF. Written as DNA, the CDR3 is TGCAGTGGAGCGGGAGAGGACTACAATGAGCAGTTCTTC. The rearrangement joins TRBV20-1 to TRBJ2-1; 8 bases agree with TRBD2. Germline trimming cut 7 bases from V and 3 bases from J; bases unmatched to any gene: 5. The CDR3 runs 13 residues. CDR1 is DFQATT and CDR2 is SNEGSKA in the germline V gene (reference sequence).

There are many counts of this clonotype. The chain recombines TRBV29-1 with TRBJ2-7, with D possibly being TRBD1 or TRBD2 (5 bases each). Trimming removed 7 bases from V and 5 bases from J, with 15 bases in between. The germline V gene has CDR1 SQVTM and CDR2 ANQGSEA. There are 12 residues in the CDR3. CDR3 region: CSAAGLGDEQYF. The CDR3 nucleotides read TGCAGCGCCGCAGGCCTGGGGGACGAGCAGTACTTC.

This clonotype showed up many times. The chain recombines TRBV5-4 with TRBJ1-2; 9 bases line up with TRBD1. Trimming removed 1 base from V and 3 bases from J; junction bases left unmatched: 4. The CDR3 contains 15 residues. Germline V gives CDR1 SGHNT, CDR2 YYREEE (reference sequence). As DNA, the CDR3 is TGTGCCAGCAGCTTGAACAGGGGGCGCTACTATGGCTACACCTTC. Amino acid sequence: CASSLNRGRYYGYTF.

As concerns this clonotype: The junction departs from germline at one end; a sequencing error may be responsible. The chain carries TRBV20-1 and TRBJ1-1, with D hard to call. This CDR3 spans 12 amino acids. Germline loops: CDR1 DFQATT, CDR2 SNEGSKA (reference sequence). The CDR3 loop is CSARARRAEVFF. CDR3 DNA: TGCAGTGCTAGAGCTCGGCGAGCTGAAGTTTTCTTT.

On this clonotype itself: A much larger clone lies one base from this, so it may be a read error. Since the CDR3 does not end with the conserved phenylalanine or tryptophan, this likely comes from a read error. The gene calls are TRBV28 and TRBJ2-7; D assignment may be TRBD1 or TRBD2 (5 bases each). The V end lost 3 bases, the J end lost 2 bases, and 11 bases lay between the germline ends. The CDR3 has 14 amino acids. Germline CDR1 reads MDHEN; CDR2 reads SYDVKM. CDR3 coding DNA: TGTGCCAGCAGTTTTGAGGGGCTTACCTACGAGCAGTACCTC. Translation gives CASSFEGLTYEQYL.

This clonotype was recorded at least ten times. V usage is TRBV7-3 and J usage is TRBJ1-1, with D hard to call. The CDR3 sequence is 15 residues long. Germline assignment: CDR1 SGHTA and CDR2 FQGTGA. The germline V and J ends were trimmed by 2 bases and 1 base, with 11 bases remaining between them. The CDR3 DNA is TGTGCCAGCAGCTTAGCAGGCCAGGCGAACACTGAAGCTTTCTTT. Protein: CASSLAGQANTEAFF.

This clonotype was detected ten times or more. The CDR3 sequence is CASSYSISGRDLAKNIQYF. CDR3 coding DNA: TGTGCCAGCAGTTACTCTATTAGCGGGAGGGACTTAGCCAAAAACATTCAGTACTTC. The rearrangement links TRBV6-2 or TRBV6-3 to TRBJ2-4, with 11 bases that match TRBD2. The CDR3 loop spans 19 amino acids. The V and J ends lost 0 bases and 0 bases, in that order; junction bases with no gene match: 7. Germline loops: CDR1 MNHEY, CDR2 SVGEGT.

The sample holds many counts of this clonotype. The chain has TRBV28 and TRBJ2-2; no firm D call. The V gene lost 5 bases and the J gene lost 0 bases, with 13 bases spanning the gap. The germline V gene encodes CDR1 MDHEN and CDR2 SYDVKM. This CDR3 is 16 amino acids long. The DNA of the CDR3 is TGTGCCAGCAGTGATACGTCCTACGCGAACACCGGGGAGCTGTTTTTT. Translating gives CASSDTSYANTGELFF.

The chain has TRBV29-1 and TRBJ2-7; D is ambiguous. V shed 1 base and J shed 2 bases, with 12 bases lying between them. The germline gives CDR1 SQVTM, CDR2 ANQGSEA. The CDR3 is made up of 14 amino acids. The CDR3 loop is CSVEGAGRPYEQYF. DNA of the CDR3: TGCAGCGTTGAAGGGGCAGGCCGTCCCTACGAGCAGTACTTC.

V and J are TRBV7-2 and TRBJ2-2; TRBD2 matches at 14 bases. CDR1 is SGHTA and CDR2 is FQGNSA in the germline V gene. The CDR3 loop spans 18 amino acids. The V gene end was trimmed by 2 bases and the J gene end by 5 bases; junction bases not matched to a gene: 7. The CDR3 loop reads CASSLRLAGGLGTGELFF. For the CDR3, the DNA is TGTGCCAGCAGCTTAAGACTAGCGGGAGGGCTAGGTACCGGGGAGCTGTTTTTT.

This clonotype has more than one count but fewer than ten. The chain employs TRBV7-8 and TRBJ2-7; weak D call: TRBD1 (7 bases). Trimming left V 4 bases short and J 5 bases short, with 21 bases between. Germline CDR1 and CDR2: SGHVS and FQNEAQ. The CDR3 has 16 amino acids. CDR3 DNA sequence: TGTGCCAGCAGCTCTTCGAGGGGGCGGGAAGTCCACGAGCAGTACTTC. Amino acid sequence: CASSSSRGREVHEQYF. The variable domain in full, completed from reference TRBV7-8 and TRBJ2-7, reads GAGVSQSPRYKVAKRGQDVALRCDPISGHVSLFWYQQALGQGPEFLTYFQNEAQLDKSGLPSDRFFAERPEGSVSTLKIQRTQQEDSAVYLCASSSSRGREVHEQYFGPGTRLTVT.

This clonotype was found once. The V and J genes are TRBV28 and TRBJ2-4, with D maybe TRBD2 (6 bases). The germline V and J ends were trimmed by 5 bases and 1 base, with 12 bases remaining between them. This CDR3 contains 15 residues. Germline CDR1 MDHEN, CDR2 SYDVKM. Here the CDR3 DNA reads TGTGCCAGCAGTGAGGGAGGTGGTGCCAAAAACATTCAGTACTTC. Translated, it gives CASSEGGGAKNIQYF.

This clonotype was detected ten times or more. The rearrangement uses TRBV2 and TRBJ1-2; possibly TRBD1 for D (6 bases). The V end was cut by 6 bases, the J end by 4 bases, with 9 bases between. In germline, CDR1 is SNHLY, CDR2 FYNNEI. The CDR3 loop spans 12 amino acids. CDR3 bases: TGTGCCAGCAGACAACAGGGCTATGGCTACACCTTC. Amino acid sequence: CASRQQGYGYTF.

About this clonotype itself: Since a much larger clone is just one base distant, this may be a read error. The CDR3 bases are TGTGCCAGCAACCGGGACTGTATCACCGGGGAGCTGTTTTTT. Its translation: CASNRDCITGELFF. The chain recombines TRBV2 with TRBJ2-2; perhaps TRBD2 as D (6 bases). Germline values: CDR1 SNHLY, CDR2 FYNNEI. The CDR3 spans 14 residues. The V gene lost 7 bases and the J gene lost 4 bases, with 13 bases spanning the gap.

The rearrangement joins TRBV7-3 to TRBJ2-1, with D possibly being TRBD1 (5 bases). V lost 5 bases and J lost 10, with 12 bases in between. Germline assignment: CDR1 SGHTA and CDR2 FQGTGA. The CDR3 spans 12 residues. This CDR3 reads CASSQNRLEQFF. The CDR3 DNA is TGTGCCAGCAGCCAAAACAGGTTGGAGCAGTTCTTC.

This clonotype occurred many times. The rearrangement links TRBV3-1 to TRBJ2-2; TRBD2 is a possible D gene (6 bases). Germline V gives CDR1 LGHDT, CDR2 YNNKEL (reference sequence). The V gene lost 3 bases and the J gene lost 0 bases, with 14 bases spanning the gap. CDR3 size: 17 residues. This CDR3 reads CASSHLAQDTNTGELFF. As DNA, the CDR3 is TGTGCCAGCAGCCATCTAGCGCAAGACACGAACACCGGGGAGCTGTTTTTT. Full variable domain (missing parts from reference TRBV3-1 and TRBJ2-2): DTAVSQTPKYLVTQMGNDKSIKCEQNLGHDTMYWYKQDSKKFLKIMFSYNNKELIINETVPNRFSPKSPDKAHLNLHINSLELGDSAVYFCASSHLAQDTNTGELFFGEGSRLTVL.